A selection of T cell receptor beta chains follows, all from one sample in a study of blood T cell repertoires in COVID-19. Repertoires were generated with immunoSEQ multiplex PCR, while TCRdb's copy carries only in-frame clones and drops some. This sample yields 35,000 to 55,000 clones, of which almost 90% are seen a single time; approximately 14% belongs to the top ten. Sequenced material: peripheral blood. All receptors come from a human donor in a cohort sampled during active COVID-19. CDR3s include the opening cysteine and the closing phenylalanine or tryptophan.

CDR3aa: CASSTPGQPYGYTF
j_gene: TRBJ1-2
v_gene: TRBV7-9

CDR3aa: CASSPPGTGELFF
j_gene: TRBJ2-2
v_gene: TRBV11-3

CDR3aa: CAAGERQGSEKLFF
j_gene: TRBJ1-4
v_gene: TRBV27

CDR3aa: CASSLRQGGSPLHF
j_gene: TRBJ1-6
v_gene: TRBV7-9

CDR3aa: CASSLQGRGGETQYF
j_gene: TRBJ2-5
v_gene: TRBV5-1

CDR3aa: CASSRWDFEKLFF
j_gene: TRBJ1-4
v_gene: TRBV14

CDR3aa: CASSLPMTGNSYEQYF
j_gene: TRBJ2-7
v_gene: TRBV11-2

CDR3aa: CASSLDQGARARGYTF
j_gene: TRBJ1-2
v_gene: TRBV5-1

CDR3aa: CASRPQGTGNTIYF
j_gene: TRBJ1-3
v_gene: TRBV5-8

CDR3aa: CASSLQGAPLNQPQHF
j_gene: TRBJ1-5
v_gene: TRBV6-5

CDR3aa: CASSQDVQGYTEAFF
j_gene: TRBJ1-1
v_gene: TRBV3-1/TRBV3-2

CDR3aa: CASSQGAGPPQHF
j_gene: TRBJ1-5
v_gene: TRBV4-1

CDR3aa: CSVAGVGGNTGELFF
j_gene: TRBJ2-2
v_gene: TRBV29-1

CDR3aa: CASSPGRGKSTEAFF
j_gene: TRBJ1-1
v_gene: TRBV7-2

CDR3aa: CASSLAADTQYF
j_gene: TRBJ2-3
v_gene: TRBV5-5

CDR3aa: CASSFGQRGMYEQYF
j_gene: TRBJ2-7
v_gene: TRBV5-4

CDR3aa: CASSQGSTGLSYEQYF
j_gene: TRBJ2-7
v_gene: TRBV4-1

CDR3aa: CASSPGRDQPQHF
j_gene: TRBJ1-5
v_gene: TRBV18

CDR3aa: CASSGRPYEQYF
j_gene: TRBJ2-7
v_gene: TRBV7-9

CDR3aa: CASSVARGVNEKLFF
j_gene: TRBJ1-4
v_gene: TRBV9

CDR3aa: CASSFGGSQETQYF
j_gene: TRBJ2-5
v_gene: TRBV7-3

CDR3aa: CASSDRTNYGYTF
j_gene: TRBJ1-2
v_gene: TRBV2

CDR3aa: CASSYQGTGLYGYTF
j_gene: TRBJ1-2
v_gene: TRBV6-2/TRBV6-3

CDR3aa: CASSYIRLGETQYF
j_gene: TRBJ2-5
v_gene: TRBV6-2/TRBV6-3

CDR3aa: CASSLGQGSSGANVLTF
j_gene: TRBJ2-6
v_gene: TRBV5-1

CDR3aa: CASSQDVGTPLNEQFF
j_gene: TRBJ2-1
v_gene: TRBV3-1/TRBV3-2

CDR3aa: CASSRDRGQAFF
j_gene: TRBJ1-1
v_gene: TRBV19